Below, 7 T cell receptor beta chains from the same sample are listed, as sequenced in a study of T cell changes during pregnancy in multiple sclerosis. The assay was immunoSEQ multiplex PCR, and TCRdb's table has in-frame clones only and misses some. The table shows 45,000 to 60,000 clones, with approximately 91% occurring only once. The material was peripheral blood, obtained after pregnancy. Receptors originate from a female donor in good health, enrolled as a control in a pregnancy study.

The rearrangement links TRBV6-5 to TRBJ2-7; D remains ambiguous. The germline V gene has CDR1 MNHEY and CDR2 SVGAGI. The V end was cut by 0 bases, the J end by 6 bases, with 3 bases between. The length of the CDR3 is 11 residues. CDR3 region: CASSYSSEQYF. The CDR3 nucleotides read TGTGCCAGCAGTTACTCGAGCGAGCAGTACTTC.

The V call is TRBV4-1, the J call TRBJ1-2, with D uncertain. The CDR3 loop spans 15 amino acids. Per the germline V gene, CDR1 is MGHRA and CDR2 is YSYEKL. Between the trimmed V and J ends, which lost 0 bases and 3 bases, there was a span of 11 bases. The CDR3 DNA reads TGCGCCAGCAGCCAAGAACCCCAGGAGGACTATGGCTACACCTTC. It is translated as CASSQEPQEDYGYTF.

The chain uses TRBV5-1 and TRBJ2-7; D possibly corresponds to TRBD2 (6 bases). V lost 0 bases, J lost 4 bases, and 26 bases lay in between. The CDR3 spans 19 residues. Germline CDR1 SGHRS, CDR2 YFSETQ. Here the CDR3 DNA reads TGCGCCAGCAGCTTGGTTCTCCGGGACTGGGCGAGTTTAAATTACGAGCAGTACTTC. Residues: CASSLVLRDWASLNYEQYF. The whole variable domain, remainder taken from reference TRBV5-1 and TRBJ2-7, is KAGVTQTPRYLIKTRGQQVTLSCSPISGHRSVSWYQQTPGQGLQFLFEYFSETQRNKGNFPGRFSGRQFSNSRSEMNVSTLELGDSALYLCASSLVLRDWASLNYEQYFGPGTRLTVT.

This clone came up once. V usage is TRBV14 and J usage is TRBJ2-1; 7 bases are a match to TRBD2. The CDR3 is 20 amino acids. Germline V gene sequence: CDR1 SGHDN, CDR2 FVKESK. V lost 0 bases to trimming and J lost 0 bases; unmatched junction nucleotides: 14. The CDR3 region has the DNA TGTGCCAGCAGCCAAGATGGTTCGGGGAGGGCAGGGAACTCCTACAATGAGCAGTTCTTC. Its translation: CASSQDGSGRAGNSYNEQFF.

The V gene is TRBV5-4, the J gene TRBJ2-3; D uncertain. The CDR3 is made up of 15 amino acids. The germline V gene has CDR1 SGHNT and CDR2 YYREEE (reference sequence). V lost 2 bases, J lost 0 bases, and 10 bases lay in between. The chain's CDR3 is CASSFQRASTDTQYF. In DNA, the CDR3 is TGTGCCAGCAGCTTCCAGCGTGCTAGCACAGATACGCAGTATTTT.

The sample holds one count of this clone. This chain uses TRBV4-1 with TRBJ1-3; D unclear. The CDR3 contains 16 residues. Germline CDR1 and CDR2: MGHRA and YSYEKL. With 0 bases removed from V and 4 bases from J, the gap between germline ends came to 13 bases. The DNA for the CDR3 is TGCGCCAGCAGCCAAGATGCCCTCCCCGGGGGAAACACCATATATTTT. It is translated as CASSQDALPGGNTIYF.

The V gene is TRBV5-5, the J gene TRBJ1-5, with D uncertain. The germline gives CDR1 SGHKS, CDR2 YYEKEE (reference sequence). The CDR3 length is 15 residues. Trimming removed 0 bases from V and 2 bases from J, with 9 bases in between. Written as DNA, the CDR3 is TGTGCCAGCAGCTTGGCGGCTAGAGGCAATCAGCCCCAGCATTTT. As protein: CASSLAARGNQPQHF.